Listed here are 7 T cell receptor beta chains from one sample, sequenced in a study of T cell responses to AZD1222 COVID-19 vaccine. Sequenced by immunoSEQ multiplex PCR; TCRdb stores in-frame clones only, minus some. This sample has 120,000 to 150,000 clones, with approximately 85% found just once. The sequences come from peripheral blood, collected 28 days after the second dose of the MenACWY control vaccine. The source of these receptors is an adult who received the MenACWY meningococcal vaccine as a control.

Here the CDR3 reads CASSETGVDQPQHF. CDR3 DNA: TGTGCCAGCAGCGAAACAGGGGTGGATCAGCCCCAGCATTTT. The V gene is TRBV2, the J gene TRBJ1-5, with 7 positions matching TRBD1. The CDR3 consists of 14 residues. Germline V CDR1 and CDR2: SNHLY, FYNNEI. V lost 6 bases and J lost 5; bases outside the gene matches: 7.

The chain uses TRBV28 and TRBJ1-2; D is perhaps TRBD1 (6 bases). This CDR3 spans 14 amino acids. CDR1 is MDHEN, CDR2 SYDVKM, per germline. Trimming cost V 11 bases and J 3 bases, with 19 bases left between them. CDR3 sequence (DNA): TGTGCCGCTAACCTCGGGGGGGCATACTATGGCTACACCTTC. Translated, it gives CAANLGGAYYGYTF.

The chain recombines TRBV5-1 with TRBJ2-2; 11 bases line up with TRBD2. The V and J ends lost 5 bases and 5 bases, in that order; junction bases with no gene match: 5. CDR1 is SGHRS, CDR2 YFSETQ, per germline. The CDR3 extends over 15 amino acids. The CDR3 DNA reads TGCGCCAGCAGTTTAGCGGGAGGGCAAACCGGGGAGCTGTTTTTT. The encoded protein is CASSLAGGQTGELFF. Variable domain in full (rest from reference TRBV5-1 and TRBJ2-2): KAGVTQTPRYLIKTRGQQVTLSCSPISGHRSVSWYQQTPGQGLQFLFEYFSETQRNKGNFPGRFSGRQFSNSRSEMNVSTLELGDSALYLCASSLAGGQTGELFFGEGSRLTVL.

The chain combines TRBV5-1 with TRBJ2-2; 9 bases are shared with TRBD1. The V gene's germline CDR1 is SGHRS and CDR2 YFSETQ. The CDR3 covers 18 residues. V lost 1 base, J lost 5 bases, and 12 bases stayed unmatched. As DNA, the CDR3 is TGCGCCAGCAGCTTGACAAACAGGGGGCGGTTAGGTACCGGGGAGCTGTTTTTT. Its translation is CASSLTNRGRLGTGELFF.

The V and J genes are TRBV28 and TRBJ1-3; possible D gene TRBD1, 6 bases. V lost 3 bases and J lost 0, with 12 bases in between. The CDR3 runs to 16 residues. Germline V lookup: CDR1 MDHEN, CDR2 SYDVKM. Written as DNA, the CDR3 is TGTGCCAGCAGTTTTTCTACAGGGCCCTCTGGAAACACCATATATTTT. Protein sequence: CASSFSTGPSGNTIYF.

This chain uses TRBV6-4 with TRBJ1-2; possible D gene TRBD1, 5 bases. Looked up from germline, CDR1 is MRHNA and CDR2 is SNTAGT. The CDR3 contains 14 residues. Trimming removed 6 bases from V and 4 bases from J, with 15 bases in between. The CDR3 DNA follows: TGTGCCAGCAGCCGGGGCCCCGGCGGCTATGGCTACACCTTC. This codes for CASSRGPGGYGYTF.

The chain combines TRBV18 with TRBJ1-1; 8 bases fit TRBD1. CDR1 and CDR2 (germline): KGHSH, LQKENI. The CDR3 runs 15 residues. V trimming: 4 bases; J trimming: 1 base; junction bases outside the gene matches: 5. For the CDR3, the DNA is TGTGCCAGCTCACTACGGACAGGGTCGAACACTGAAGCTTTCTTT. It yields the protein CASSLRTGSNTEAFF.